This TCR beta chain was identified during a study of cytomegalovirus exposure and HLA in healthy donors. Study in general: Among the roughly 400 genotyped donors, approximately 80% were placed in the Caucasian-associated ancestry cluster. Study results and caveats: Analyzed later, association rates of TCRs varied across HLA loci, with DRB1 most and HLA-C fewest. What a later analysis showed was that several of the most significant clusters appeared linked to common viral pathogens. Across all donors, roughly uniform sequencing depth was an assumption of the presence/absence analyses.

The CDR3 extends over 15 amino acids. Looked up from germline, CDR1 is MNHNS and CDR2 is SASEGT. Trimming cost V 1 base and J 2 bases, with 12 bases left between them. As to this clone: Its antigen remains unidentified.

Both 60 Vbeta primers and 13 Jbeta primers went into the PCR. TCRdb's table, derived via immunoSEQ multiplex PCR, lists solely in-frame clones and lacks some. This table holds approximately 190,000 clones, 70% found once. The sequencing sample was made of PBMCs. The sequence was obtained from a man aged 40-55 years in good health and CMV-seropositive. The rearrangement links TRBV6-1 to TRBJ2-7; unclear D gene. CDR3 DNA: TGTGCCAGCAGTGAAGGTGTACTGGAGACCTACGAGCAGTACTTC. Its translation is CASSEGVLETYEQYF.